Only a few counts were recorded for the clone carrying this T cell receptor (beta chain). What it recognizes is unknown. One entry per CDR3 protein results from TCRdb running MiXCR on the reads. The table includes about 68,000 distinct CDR3 sequences, roughly 20% detected once. Trimming cost V 7 bases and J 4 bases, with 16 bases left between them. Germline V gene data show CDR1 as MNHNY and CDR2 as SVGAGI (reference sequence). This CDR3 has 14 amino acids. This record comes from a study of T cell repertoires in cytomegalovirus infection. As for the study in general: Shared public TCR beta signatures pointed to both CMV infection and a matching HLA type.

Findings of the study overall: Dominant in the ex vivo response were TCR beta clonotypes restricted by HLA-C and specific for CMV. Individuals carrying CMV plus the relevant HLA were identified by cumulative frequency of public TCR beta families.

This sequence was found in a human donor in good health (CMV status not recorded). Some clones in this sample may be carry-over from other donors' samples. The sample was PBMCs, sequenced either directly or after in vitro stimulation (not recorded which). The chain is built from TRBV6-6 and TRBJ1-1, with D perhaps TRBD1 (5 bases). The CDR3 region has the DNA TGTGCCAGCACCCTTTCGGGGGTCGGCACTGAAGCTTTCTTT. It specifies CASTLSGVGTEAFF.